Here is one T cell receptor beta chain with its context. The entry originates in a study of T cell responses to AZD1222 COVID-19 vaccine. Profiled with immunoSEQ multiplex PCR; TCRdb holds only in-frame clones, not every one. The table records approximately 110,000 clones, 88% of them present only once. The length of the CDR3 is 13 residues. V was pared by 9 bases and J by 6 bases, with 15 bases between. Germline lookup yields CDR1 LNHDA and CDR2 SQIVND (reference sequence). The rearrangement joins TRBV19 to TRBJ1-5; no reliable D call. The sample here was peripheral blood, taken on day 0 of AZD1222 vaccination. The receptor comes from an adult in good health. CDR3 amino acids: CASTPPDFQPQHF. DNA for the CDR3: TGTGCCAGCACCCCCCCCGATTTTCAGCCCCAGCATTTT.